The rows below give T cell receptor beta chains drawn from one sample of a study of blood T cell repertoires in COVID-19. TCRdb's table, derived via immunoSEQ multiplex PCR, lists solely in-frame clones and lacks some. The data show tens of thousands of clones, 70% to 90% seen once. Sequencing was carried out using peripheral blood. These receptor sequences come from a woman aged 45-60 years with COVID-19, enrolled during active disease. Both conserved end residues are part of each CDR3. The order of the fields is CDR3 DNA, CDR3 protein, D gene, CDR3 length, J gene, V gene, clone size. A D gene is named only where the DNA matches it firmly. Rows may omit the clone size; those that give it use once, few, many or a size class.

TGTGCCAGCTCACCGGCACCGGCGGGAGCCAATCAGCCCCAGCATTTT,CASSPAPAGANQPQHF,-,16,TRBJ1-5,TRBV18,-
TGTGCCAGCAGCTTAAGGGGTTCGGTGGCCGGGGAGCTGTTTTTT,CASSLRGSVAGELFF,-,15,TRBJ2-2,TRBV11-1,-
TGTGCCAGCAGTTTACGGGAGGCCTACAATGAGCAGTTCTTC,CASSLREAYNEQFF,TRBD2,14,TRBJ2-1,TRBV27,-
TGCAGTGCTAGTCGGACTAGCGGAAACTCCTACGAGCAGTACTTC,CSASRTSGNSYEQYF,TRBD2,15,TRBJ2-7,TRBV20-1,-
TGTGCCAGCAGCCCAGGACATTTCTTCGACGAGCAGTACTTC,CASSPGHFFDEQYF,-,14,TRBJ2-7,TRBV9,-
TGTGCCAGCAGCCAAGACCCCGGCGCGGGATGTAATGAAGCTTTCTTT,CASSQDPGAGCNEAFF,-,16,TRBJ1-1,TRBV3-1/TRBV3-2,-
TGTGCCAGCAGCCGAACGAACACGGGACAGGGTAATCAGCCCCAGCATTTT,CASSRTNTGQGNQPQHF,TRBD1,17,TRBJ1-5,TRBV6-6,few
TGTGCCAGCAGTTTAATGGACAGACTAAACTATGGCTACACCTTC,CASSLMDRLNYGYTF,-,15,TRBJ1-2,TRBV28,-
TGCGCCAGCAGTCCTGGGACTAGCGCTCAAAACATTCAGTACTTC,CASSPGTSAQNIQYF,TRBD2,15,TRBJ2-4,TRBV5-1,-
TGTGCCAGCAGCTTAGATTACTACGAGCAGTACTTC,CASSLDYYEQYF,-,12,TRBJ2-7,TRBV11-2,-
TGTGCCAGTTCCCCGGCAGGGGTTAGGGAGCAGTTCTTC,CASSPAGVREQFF,-,13,TRBJ2-1,TRBV19,-
TGTGCCAGCAGCTTGGACAGGGTAATGAACGAGCAGTACTTC,CASSLDRVMNEQYF,TRBD1,14,TRBJ2-7,TRBV7-2,-
TGTGCCAGTAGTAAGACTAGCGGTAACACAGATACGCAGTATTTT,CASSKTSGNTDTQYF,TRBD2,15,TRBJ2-3,TRBV19,-
TGTGCCAGCAGCCAAGATACTAGCATGAAGACCCAGTACTTC,CASSQDTSMKTQYF,-,14,TRBJ2-5,TRBV3-1/TRBV3-2,-
TGTGCCGTCGGGAACGGGAAGGGACTAGCGGTCGCCCCCCGAAACACCGGGGAGCTGTTTTTT,CAVGNGKGLAVAPRNTGELFF,TRBD2,21,TRBJ2-2,TRBV28,once
TGTGCCAGTAGCCTACTAGCGGGAGTCTCCTACGAGCAGTACTTC,CASSLLAGVSYEQYF,TRBD2,15,TRBJ2-7,TRBV19,-
TGCGCCAGCCTCCCGGGACTAGGGGACTACAATGAGCAGTTCTTC,CASLPGLGDYNEQFF,TRBD2,15,TRBJ2-1,TRBV5-1,-
TGTGCCAGCAGTCTGCGACTAGCGGGAGGGCCAACGTTAACTACCGGGGAGCTGTTTTTT,CASSLRLAGGPTLTTGELFF,TRBD2,20,TRBJ2-2,TRBV28,-
TGTGCCAGCAGCGTAGGAGCGGGAGGCCGCCACGAGCAGTACTTC,CASSVGAGGRHEQYF,TRBD2,15,TRBJ2-7,TRBV9,-
TGTGCCAGCTCCTACTCGGACAGAAACACTGAAGCTTTCTTT,CASSYSDRNTEAFF,-,14,TRBJ1-1,TRBV18,-
TGTGCCAGCAGCATCTTTACCGGGACAGCTCCCAACGAAAAACTGTTTTTT,CASSIFTGTAPNEKLFF,TRBD1,17,TRBJ1-4,TRBV5-6,-
TGTGCCAGCAGCCCGAGAGGATACGAGCAGTACTTC,CASSPRGYEQYF,-,12,TRBJ2-7,TRBV11-2,-
TGTGCCAGCAGAAGAACTAGCGCAAGGGGGGATGAGCAGTTCTTC,CASRRTSARGDEQFF,-,15,TRBJ2-1,TRBV6-6,-
TGTGCCAGCAATTTAGCGGGAGCGGGCAATGAGCAGTTCTTC,CASNLAGAGNEQFF,TRBD2,14,TRBJ2-1,TRBV19,-
TGTGCCAGCAGCGTAACTAGCGGGTGGGATTTGGGGGCCAACGTCCTGACTTTC,CASSVTSGWDLGANVLTF,TRBD2,18,TRBJ2-6,TRBV9,-
TGTGCCAGCAGCTGGAGCGGGAGCTACGAGCAGTACTTC,CASSWSGSYEQYF,TRBD2,13,TRBJ2-7,TRBV7-6,-
TGTGCCAGCAGCAAATCGGGACTCATGGCCGGGGAGCTGTTTTTT,CASSKSGLMAGELFF,-,15,TRBJ2-2,TRBV11-2,-
TGCGCCAGCAGCTTGAGGAGAGGAGCCACTGAAGCTTTCTTT,CASSLRRGATEAFF,-,14,TRBJ1-1,TRBV5-1,-
TGTGCCAGCAGCCCGCAGGGGGCCAGGGAGCAGTTCTTC,CASSPQGAREQFF,TRBD1,13,TRBJ2-1,TRBV9,-
TGCGCCAGCAGTCAAACAGGGAAAGTCACTAATGAAAAACTGTTTTTT,CASSQTGKVTNEKLFF,-,16,TRBJ1-4,TRBV23-1,-
TGTGCCAGCGGGGCCTACGAGCGGGCCTCTGGGGAGACCCAGTACTTC,CASGAYERASGETQYF,-,16,TRBJ2-5,TRBV2,-
TGTGCCAGCACCCTTTACCATCCCACCGGGGAGGCCACAGATACGCAGTATTTT,CASTLYHPTGEATDTQYF,-,18,TRBJ2-3,TRBV28,-
TGTGCCATCGGGCTAGCGGGAGATTCTTCTTACGAGCAGTACTTC,CAIGLAGDSSYEQYF,TRBD2,15,TRBJ2-7,TRBV10-3,-
TGCGCCAGCAGCTTTACTAGCGGCCACTCCTACGAGCAGTACTTC,CASSFTSGHSYEQYF,TRBD2,15,TRBJ2-7,TRBV5-1,-
TGTGCCAGCAGTTTATTTTCCCTAGCGGGAGGGGTGAGCAAGGTCTTC,CASSLFSLAGGVSKVF,TRBD2,16,TRBJ2-1,TRBV27,few
TGTGCCACCAGTGATTTGGGAGGTGGGGAGCACAATGAGCAGTTCTTC,CATSDLGGGEHNEQFF,-,16,TRBJ2-1,TRBV24-1,-
TGTGCCAGCTCACCACGGTCGGCAGGGGGGAGCAATCAGCCCCAGCATTTT,CASSPRSAGGSNQPQHF,TRBD1,17,TRBJ1-5,TRBV18,-
TGTGCCAGCCGCAGGAGTACCCCTTCCCGGGACAGGGGAGATGGCTACACCTTC,CASRRSTPSRDRGDGYTF,TRBD1,18,TRBJ1-2,TRBV11-2,once
TGTGCCATCAGTGTGTTCAGGACAGGGAACACTGAAGCTTTCTTT,CAISVFRTGNTEAFF,TRBD1,15,TRBJ1-1,TRBV10-3,-
TGTGCCTGGGGAGGGGGCCTGGGCACTGAAGCTTTCTTT,CAWGGGLGTEAFF,TRBD1,13,TRBJ1-1,TRBV30,-
TGCGCCAGCAGCTCCCGGACAGGTGACCCGGATGAGCAGTTCTTC,CASSSRTGDPDEQFF,TRBD1,15,TRBJ2-1,TRBV5-1,-
TGTGCCTGGAGCGCGACAGGGGACTTGGGTCAGCCCCAGCATTTT,CAWSATGDLGQPQHF,TRBD1,15,TRBJ1-5,TRBV30,-
TGCGCCAGCAGCCACACTAGCTCCTACGAGCAGTACTTC,CASSHTSSYEQYF,-,13,TRBJ2-7,TRBV4-1,-